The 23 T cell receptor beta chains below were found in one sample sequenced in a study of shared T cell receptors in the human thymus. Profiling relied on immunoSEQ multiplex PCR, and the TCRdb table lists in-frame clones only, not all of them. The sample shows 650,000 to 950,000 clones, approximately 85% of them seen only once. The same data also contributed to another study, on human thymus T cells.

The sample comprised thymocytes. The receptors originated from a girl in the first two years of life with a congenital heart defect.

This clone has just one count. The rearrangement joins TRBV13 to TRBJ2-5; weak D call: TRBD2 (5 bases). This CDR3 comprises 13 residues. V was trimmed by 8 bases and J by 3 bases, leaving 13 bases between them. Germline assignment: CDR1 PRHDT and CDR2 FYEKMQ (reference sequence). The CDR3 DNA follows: TGTGCCAGCGGTGGCGAGGGAGAAGAGACCCAGTACTTC. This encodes CASGGEGEETQYF.

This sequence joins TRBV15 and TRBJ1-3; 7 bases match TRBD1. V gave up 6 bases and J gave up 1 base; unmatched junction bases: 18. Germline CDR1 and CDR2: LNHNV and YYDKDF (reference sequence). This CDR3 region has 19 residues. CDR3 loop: CATRGTDRTDRYSGNTIYF. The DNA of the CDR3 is TGTGCCACCAGAGGGACAGATCGGACAGATAGGTATTCTGGAAACACCATATATTTT.

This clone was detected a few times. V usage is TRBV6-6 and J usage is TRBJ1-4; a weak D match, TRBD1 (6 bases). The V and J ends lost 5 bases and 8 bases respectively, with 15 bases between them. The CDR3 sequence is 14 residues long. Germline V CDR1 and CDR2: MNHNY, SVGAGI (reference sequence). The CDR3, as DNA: TGTGCCAGCAGTCTACAGGGTCGCCCCGAAAAACTGTTTTTT. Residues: CASSLQGRPEKLFF.

Here the CDR3 DNA reads TGCGCCAGCAGCCTAACAGGGGTTCCTGAAGCTTTCTTT. Translation gives CASSLTGVPEAFF. The chain uses TRBV5-1 and TRBJ1-1; 7 bases fit TRBD1. Germline CDR1 and CDR2: SGHRS and YFSETQ. The V and J ends lost 4 bases and 6 bases, in that order; junction bases with no gene match: 6. This CDR3 comprises 13 residues.

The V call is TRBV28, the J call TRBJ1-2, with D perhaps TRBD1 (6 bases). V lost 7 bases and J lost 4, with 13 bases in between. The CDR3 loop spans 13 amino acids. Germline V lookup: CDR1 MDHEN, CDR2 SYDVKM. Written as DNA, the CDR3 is TGTGCCAGCATCGGACAGACACTCTATGGCTACACCTTC. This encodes CASIGQTLYGYTF.

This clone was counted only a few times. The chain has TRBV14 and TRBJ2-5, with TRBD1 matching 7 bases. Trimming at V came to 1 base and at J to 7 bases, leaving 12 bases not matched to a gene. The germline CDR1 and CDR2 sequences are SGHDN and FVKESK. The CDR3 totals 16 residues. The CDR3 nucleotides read TGTGCCAGCAGCCAAGCCCCAGACAGGGCCCCCGGGACCCAGTACTTC. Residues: CASSQAPDRAPGTQYF. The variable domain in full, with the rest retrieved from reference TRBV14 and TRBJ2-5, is EAGVTQFPSHSVIEKGQTVTLRCDPISGHDNLYWYRRVMGKEIKFLLHFVKESKQDESGMPNNRFLAERTGGTYSTLKVQPAELEDSGVYFCASSQAPDRAPGTQYFGPGTRLLVL.

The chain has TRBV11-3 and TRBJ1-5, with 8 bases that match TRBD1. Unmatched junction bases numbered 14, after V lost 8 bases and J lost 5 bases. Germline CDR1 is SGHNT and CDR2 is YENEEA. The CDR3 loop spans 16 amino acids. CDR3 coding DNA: TGTGCCAGCCTAGACAAGGACAGGGAAGGAGATCAGCCCCAGCATTTT. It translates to CASLDKDREGDQPQHF.

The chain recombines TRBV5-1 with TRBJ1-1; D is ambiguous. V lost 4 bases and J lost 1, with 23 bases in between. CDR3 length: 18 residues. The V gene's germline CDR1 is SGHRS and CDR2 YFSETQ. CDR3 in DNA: TGCGCCAGCAGCACCAACCAATTCGCAGGCCACCCGAACACTGAAGCTTTCTTT. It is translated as CASSTNQFAGHPNTEAFF.

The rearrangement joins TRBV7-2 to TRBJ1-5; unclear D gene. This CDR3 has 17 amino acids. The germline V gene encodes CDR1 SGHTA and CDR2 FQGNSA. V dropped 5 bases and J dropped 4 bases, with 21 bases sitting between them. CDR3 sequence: CASSLGETPHVNQPQHF. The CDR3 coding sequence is TGTGCCAGCAGCCTGGGCGAGACCCCTCATGTAAATCAGCCCCAGCATTTT.

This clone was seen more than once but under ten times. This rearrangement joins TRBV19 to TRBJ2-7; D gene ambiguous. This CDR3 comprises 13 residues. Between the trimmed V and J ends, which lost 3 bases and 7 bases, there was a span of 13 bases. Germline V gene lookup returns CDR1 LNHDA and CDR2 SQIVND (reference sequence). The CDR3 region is CASSIQPGLEQYF. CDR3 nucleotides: TGTGCCAGTAGTATTCAACCAGGCTTGGAGCAGTACTTC. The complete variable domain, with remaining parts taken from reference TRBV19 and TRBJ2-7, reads DGGITQSPKYLFRKEGQNVTLSCEQNLNHDAMYWYRQDPGQGLRLIYYSQIVNDFQKGDIAEGYSVSREKKESFPLTVTSAQKNPTAFYLCASSIQPGLEQYFGPGTRLTVT.

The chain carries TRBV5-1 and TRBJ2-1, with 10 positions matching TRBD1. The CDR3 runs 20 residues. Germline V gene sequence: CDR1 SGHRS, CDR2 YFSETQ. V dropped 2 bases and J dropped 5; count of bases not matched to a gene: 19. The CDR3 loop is CASSFIRDRGRRGANNEQFF. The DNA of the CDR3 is TGCGCCAGCAGCTTCATCCGGGACAGGGGACGGCGGGGTGCCAACAATGAGCAGTTCTTC.

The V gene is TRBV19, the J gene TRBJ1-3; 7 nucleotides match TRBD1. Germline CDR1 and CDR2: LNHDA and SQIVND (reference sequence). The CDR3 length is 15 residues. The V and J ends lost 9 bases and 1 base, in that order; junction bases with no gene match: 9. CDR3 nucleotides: TGTGCCAGCCGAACCGGGACAGCTTCTGGAAACACCATATATTTT. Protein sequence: CASRTGTASGNTIYF.

The CDR3 loop is CASRSSGGTGQFF. The CDR3, as DNA: TGTGCCAGCAGAAGTAGCGGGGGCACTGGGCAGTTCTTC. This chain connects TRBV28 to TRBJ2-1; 9 bases align to TRBD2. The trim removed 6 bases at V and 12 bases at J, leaving 9 bases unmatched. The CDR3 consists of 13 residues. Per germline, CDR1 MDHEN and CDR2 SYDVKM. Looking up the rest from reference TRBV28 and TRBJ2-1 gives the full variable domain: DVKVTQSSRYLVKRTGEKVFLECVQDMDHENMFWYRQDPGLGLRLIYFSYDVKMKEKGDIPEGYSVSREKKERFSLILESASTNQTSMYLCASRSSGGTGQFFGPGTRLTVL.

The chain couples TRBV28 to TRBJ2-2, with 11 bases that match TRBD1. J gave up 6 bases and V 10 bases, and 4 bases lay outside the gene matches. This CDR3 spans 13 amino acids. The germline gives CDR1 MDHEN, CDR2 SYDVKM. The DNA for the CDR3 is TGTGCCATCAGGACAGGGGGCCCCGGGGAGCTGTTTTTT. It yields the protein CAIRTGGPGELFF.

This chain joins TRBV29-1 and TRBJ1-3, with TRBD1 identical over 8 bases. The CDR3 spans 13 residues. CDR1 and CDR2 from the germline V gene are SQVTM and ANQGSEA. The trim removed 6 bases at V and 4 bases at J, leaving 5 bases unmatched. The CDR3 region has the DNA TGCAGCGTATACAGGGGGGAGGGAAACACCATATATTTT. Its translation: CSVYRGEGNTIYF. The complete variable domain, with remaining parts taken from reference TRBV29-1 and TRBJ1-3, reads SAVISQKPSRDICQRGTSLTIQCQVDSQVTMMFWYRQQPGQSLTLIATANQGSEATYESGFVIDKFPISRPNLTFSTLTVSNMSPEDSSIYLCSVYRGEGNTIYFGEGSWLTVV.

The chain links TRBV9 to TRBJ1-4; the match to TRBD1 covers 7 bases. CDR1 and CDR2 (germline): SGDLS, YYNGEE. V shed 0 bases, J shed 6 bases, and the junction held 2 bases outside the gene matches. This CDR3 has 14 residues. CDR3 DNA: TGTGCCAGCAGCGTAGATACAGGGGATGAAAAACTGTTTTTT. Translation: CASSVDTGDEKLFF.

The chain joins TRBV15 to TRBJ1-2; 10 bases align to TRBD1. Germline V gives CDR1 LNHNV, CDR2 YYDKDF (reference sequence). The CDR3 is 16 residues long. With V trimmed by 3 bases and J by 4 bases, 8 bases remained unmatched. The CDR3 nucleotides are TGTGCCACCAGCAGGGCCGCGGGACAGGGGATCTATGGCTACACCTTC. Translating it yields CATSRAAGQGIYGYTF.

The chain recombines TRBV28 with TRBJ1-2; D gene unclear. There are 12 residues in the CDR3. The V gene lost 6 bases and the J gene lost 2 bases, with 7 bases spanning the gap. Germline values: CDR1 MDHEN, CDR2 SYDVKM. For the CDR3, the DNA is TGTGCCAGCAGGGCGGGGAACTATGGCTACACCTTC. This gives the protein CASRAGNYGYTF.

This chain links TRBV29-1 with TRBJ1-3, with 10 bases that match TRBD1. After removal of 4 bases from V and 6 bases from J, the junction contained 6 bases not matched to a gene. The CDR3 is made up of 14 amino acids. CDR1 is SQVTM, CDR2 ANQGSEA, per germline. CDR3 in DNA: TGCAGCGTTGTAATCGGGACAGGGGAAAACACCATATATTTT. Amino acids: CSVVIGTGENTIYF.

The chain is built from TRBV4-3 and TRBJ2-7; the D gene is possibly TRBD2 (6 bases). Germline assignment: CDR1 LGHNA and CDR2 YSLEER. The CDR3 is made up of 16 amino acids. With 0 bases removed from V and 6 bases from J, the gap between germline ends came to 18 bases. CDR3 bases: TGCGCCAGCAGCCAAGATAAGCTTCGCGAGGGAGGCGAGCAGTACTTC. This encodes CASSQDKLREGGEQYF.

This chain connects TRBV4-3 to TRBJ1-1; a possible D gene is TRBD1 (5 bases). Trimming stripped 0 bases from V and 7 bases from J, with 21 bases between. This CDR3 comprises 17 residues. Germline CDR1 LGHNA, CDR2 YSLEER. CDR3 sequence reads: CASSQDYLRKGRREAFF. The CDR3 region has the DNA TGCGCCAGCAGCCAAGACTACCTTCGGAAGGGGAGGCGTGAAGCTTTCTTT.

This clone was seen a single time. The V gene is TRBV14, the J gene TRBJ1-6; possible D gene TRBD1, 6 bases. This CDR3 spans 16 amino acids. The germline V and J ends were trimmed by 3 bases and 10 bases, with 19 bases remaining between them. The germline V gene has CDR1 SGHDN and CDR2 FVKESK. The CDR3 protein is CASSHYFQGRKSPLHF. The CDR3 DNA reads TGTGCCAGCAGCCATTATTTCCAGGGGCGTAAATCACCCCTCCACTTT.

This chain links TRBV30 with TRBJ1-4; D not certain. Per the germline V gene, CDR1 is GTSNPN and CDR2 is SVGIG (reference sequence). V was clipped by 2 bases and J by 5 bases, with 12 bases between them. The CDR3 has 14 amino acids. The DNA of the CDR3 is TGTGCCTGGAGTTGGACTAGACGGAATGAAAAACTGTTTTTT. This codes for CAWSWTRRNEKLFF.